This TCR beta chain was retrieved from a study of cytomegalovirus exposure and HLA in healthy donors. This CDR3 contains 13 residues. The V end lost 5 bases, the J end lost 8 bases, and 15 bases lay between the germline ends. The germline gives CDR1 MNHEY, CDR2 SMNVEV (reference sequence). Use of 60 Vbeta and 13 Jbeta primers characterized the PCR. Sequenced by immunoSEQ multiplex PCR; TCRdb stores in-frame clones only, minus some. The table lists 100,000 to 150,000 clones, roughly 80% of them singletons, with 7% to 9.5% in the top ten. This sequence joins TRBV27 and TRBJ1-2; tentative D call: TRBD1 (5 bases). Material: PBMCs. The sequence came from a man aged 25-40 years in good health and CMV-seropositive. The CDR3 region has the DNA TGTGCCAGCAGTCCTCTGTGGGGGGACGGCTACACCTTC. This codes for CASSPLWGDGYTF.